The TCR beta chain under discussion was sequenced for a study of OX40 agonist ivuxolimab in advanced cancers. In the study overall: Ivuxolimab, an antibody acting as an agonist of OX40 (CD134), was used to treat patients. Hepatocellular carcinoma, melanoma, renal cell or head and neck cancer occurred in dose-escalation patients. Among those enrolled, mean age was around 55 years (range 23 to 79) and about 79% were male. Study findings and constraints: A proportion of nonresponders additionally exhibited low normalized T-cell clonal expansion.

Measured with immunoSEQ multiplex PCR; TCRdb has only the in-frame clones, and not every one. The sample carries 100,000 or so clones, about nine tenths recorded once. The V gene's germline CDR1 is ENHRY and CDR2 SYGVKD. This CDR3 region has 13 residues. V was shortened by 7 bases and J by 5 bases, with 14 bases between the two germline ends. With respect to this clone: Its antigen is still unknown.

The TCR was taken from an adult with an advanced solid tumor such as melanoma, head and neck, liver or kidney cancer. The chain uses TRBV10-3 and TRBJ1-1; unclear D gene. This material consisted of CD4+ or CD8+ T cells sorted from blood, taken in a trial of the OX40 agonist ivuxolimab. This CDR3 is CAITQSQQTEAFF. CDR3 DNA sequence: TGTGCCATCACTCAGAGTCAACAAACTGAAGCTTTCTTT.